This T cell receptor beta chain comes out of a study of response to subunit inactivated influenza vaccine. V was pared by 6 bases and J by 3 bases, with 12 bases between. In germline, CDR1 is DFQATT, CDR2 SNEGSKA (reference sequence). CDR3 length: 13 amino acids. TCRdb analysed the RT-PCR reads with MiXCR anew, one entry per CDR3 protein. The sample consists of 500,000 to 700,000 distinct CDR3 sequences, roughly a quarter of them appearing once. A few counts support this clonotype. This same sample was also part of a study on T cells expressing NK-cell markers. This second report adds: As the method of synthesis, 5'RACE template switching with UMIs yielded TCR beta cDNA. It was from sorted CD3+CD56+NKG2C+, CD3+CD56+NKG2C- and CD3+CD56-NKG2C+ T cells that TCR beta repertoires came. Whether the expanded NKG2C+ T cell clones recognized HCMV remained unclear.

This material consisted of CD4+ T cells sorted from PBMCs, taken about 13 days after vaccination. This receptor was taken from a man over 45 who received an inactivated influenza vaccine. The chain couples TRBV20-1 to TRBJ1-5; D is unresolved. This chain's CDR3 is CSALPDHNQPQHF. The DNA of the CDR3 is TGCAGTGCCCTTCCAGACCACAATCAGCCCCAGCATTTT.